The rows below give T cell receptor beta chains drawn from one sample of a study of beta chain features in type 1 diabetes. Using immunoSEQ multiplex PCR, the repertoire was profiled, and TCRdb retains in-frame clones only, with some absent. The sample has over 650,000 clones, over 13% seen once. The sample was naive CD4+ T cells from blood. These receptors came from a man in his late teens or twenties with type 1 diabetes. CDR3s include the opening cysteine and the closing phenylalanine or tryptophan. A D gene is named only where the DNA matches it firmly. Expanded clones get a size class; other rows say once, few or many, or leave the size out.

>11|.|TRBJ1-4|.|TRBV7-9
CATGGYEKLFF
TGTGCCACCGGGGGTTATGAAAAACTGTTTTTT
>14|few|TRBJ2-1|.|TRBV4-2
CASSQESRGAEQFF
TGTGCCAGCAGCCAAGAAAGCCGGGGGGCTGAGCAGTTCTTC
>12|.|TRBJ1-5|.|TRBV29-1
CSVGGSNQPQHF
TGCAGCGTGGGGGGGAGCAATCAGCCCCAGCATTTT
>16|few|TRBJ2-3|TRBD2|TRBV5-1
CASTQRGVYPTDTQYF
TGCGCCAGCACTCAGCGGGGGGTCTACCCCACAGATACGCAGTATTTT
>17|few|TRBJ2-1|TRBD2|TRBV4-3
CASSQIGLADKYNEQFF
TGCGCCAGCAGCCAAATAGGACTAGCGGACAAGTACAATGAGCAGTTCTTC
>13|few|TRBJ1-1|.|TRBV2
CASSEDRNTEAFF
TGTGCCAGCAGTGAAGACAGGAACACTGAAGCTTTCTTT
>14|few|TRBJ2-3|TRBD2|TRBV19
CASSLAASTDTQYF
TGTGCCAGTTCACTAGCGGCTAGCACAGATACGCAGTATTTT
>14|.|TRBJ1-1|.|TRBV9
CASSVVRGGTEAFF
TGTGCCAGCAGCGTAGTGAGGGGAGGAACTGAAGCTTTCTTT
>12|.|TRBJ2-7|TRBD1|TRBV29-1
CSVGDSTYEQYF
TGCAGCGTTGGGGACAGTACCTACGAGCAGTACTTC
>14|.|TRBJ2-1|TRBD1|TRBV7-9
CASSFTGGYNEQFF
TGTGCCAGCAGCTTTACAGGGGGCTACAATGAGCAGTTCTTC
>14|.|TRBJ2-4|.|TRBV11-1
CASSLSIGVDIQYF
TGTGCCAGCAGCTTAAGTATTGGGGTAGACATTCAGTACTTC
>14|.|TRBJ2-5|.|TRBV27
CASSPWGAQETQYF
TGTGCCAGCAGTCCCTGGGGGGCCCAAGAGACCCAGTACTTC
>15|.|TRBJ2-5|TRBD1|TRBV5-8
CASSFVDRVRGTQYF
TGTGCCAGCAGCTTTGTTGACAGGGTTCGAGGGACCCAGTACTTC
>15|.|TRBJ1-4|.|TRBV5-6
CASSLVSRHGEKLFF
TGTGCCAGCAGCTTAGTCTCCCGACATGGTGAAAAACTGTTTTTT
>12|.|TRBJ2-5|.|TRBV11-2
CASSIIKGTQYF
TGTGCCAGCAGCATAATTAAGGGGACCCAGTACTTC
>15|few|TRBJ2-1|TRBD2|TRBV5-1
CASTLASGSYNEQFF
TGCGCCAGCACCTTAGCTAGCGGAAGTTACAATGAGCAGTTCTTC
>12|few|TRBJ2-7|.|TRBV27
CASRGRSHEQYF
TGTGCCAGCAGGGGCAGGTCCCACGAGCAGTACTTC
>16|.|TRBJ2-1|.|TRBV7-9
CASSQGVGSGTLEQFF
TGTGCCAGCAGCCAGGGGGTTGGTAGCGGGACTCTTGAGCAGTTCTTC
>20|few|TRBJ2-5|TRBD2|TRBV4-3
CASSQKLGGTSGIRAETQYF
TGCGCCAGCAGCCAGAAACTCGGAGGGACTAGCGGAATTCGTGCGGAGACCCAGTACTTC
>13|.|TRBJ1-1|.|TRBV27
CASSLSRGAEAFF
TGTGCCAGCAGTTTATCCCGGGGGGCTGAAGCTTTCTTT
>16|.|TRBJ2-5|.|TRBV28
CASSFGSARGQETQYF
TGTGCCAGCAGTTTCGGGTCGGCGAGGGGTCAAGAGACCCAGTACTTC
>13|.|TRBJ1-1|.|TRBV2
CASTGGPNTEAFF
TGTGCCAGCACCGGGGGTCCGAACACTGAAGCTTTCTTT
>16|.|TRBJ2-3|.|TRBV9
CASSVAWRVPTDTQYF
TGTGCCAGCAGCGTAGCTTGGCGGGTACCCACAGATACGCAGTATTTT
>14|.|TRBJ2-1|.|TRBV30
CAWTNRASYNEQFF
TGTGCCTGGACTAACAGGGCCTCCTACAATGAGCAGTTCTTC
>14|few|TRBJ2-7|.|TRBV7-9
CASSLVAKAYEQYF
TGTGCCAGCAGCTTAGTTGCCAAGGCCTACGAGCAGTACTTC
>15|.|TRBJ2-7|TRBD2|TRBV6-5
CASSLLAVNSYEQYF
TGTGCCAGCAGTCTACTAGCGGTAAACTCCTACGAGCAGTACTTC
>15|few|TRBJ2-3|.|TRBV30
CAWNELRGAQDTQYF
TGTGCCTGGAACGAACTCCGGGGCGCACAAGATACGCAGTATTTT
>15|.|TRBJ1-2|.|TRBV4-3
CASSPAMGAPYGYTF
TGCGCCAGCAGCCCCGCCATGGGCGCGCCCTATGGCTACACCTTC
>13|few|TRBJ1-1|.|TRBV6-5
CASKTGLVVEAFF
TGTGCCAGCAAAACAGGGTTGGTGGTTGAAGCTTTCTTT
>10|few|TRBJ1-1|.|TRBV20-1
CSARDTEAFF
TGCAGTGCCAGGGACACTGAAGCTTTCTTT
>12|few|TRBJ1-3|.|TRBV29-1
CSVGGQGNTIYF
TGCAGCGTTGGGGGGCAAGGAAACACCATATATTTT
>15|few|TRBJ1-5|TRBD1|TRBV6-1
CASSLWDRGNQPQHF
TGTGCCAGCAGTCTCTGGGACAGGGGCAATCAGCCCCAGCATTTT
>16|.|TRBJ2-1|.|TRBV9
CASSVVSGVSGNEQFF
TGTGCCAGCAGCGTAGTATCAGGGGTTTCGGGGAATGAGCAGTTCTTC
>13|few|TRBJ2-2|.|TRBV28
CASTQGNTGELFF
TGTGCCAGCACTCAGGGGAACACCGGGGAGCTGTTTTTT
>13|.|TRBJ1-5|.|TRBV2
CASSFGWNQPQHF
TGTGCCAGCAGTTTTGGGTGGAATCAGCCCCAGCATTTT
>11|few|TRBJ1-2|.|TRBV28
CASSLPTGYTF
TGTGCCAGCAGTCTCCCGACTGGCTACACCTTC
>11|.|TRBJ2-3|.|TRBV7-2
CASSWIDTQYF
TGTGCCAGCAGCTGGATAGATACGCAGTATTTT
>14|.|TRBJ2-7|TRBD1|TRBV2
CASTSGTDSYEQYF
TGTGCCAGCACCTCCGGGACAGACTCCTACGAGCAGTACTTC
>15|.|TRBJ1-4|TRBD1|TRBV9
CASSRTGGTNEKLFF
TGTGCCAGCAGCCGGACAGGGGGCACTAATGAAAAACTGTTTTTT
>16|few|TRBJ2-6|.|TRBV5-1
CASSPPGSSGANVLTF
TGCGCCAGCAGCCCACCAGGGAGCTCTGGGGCCAACGTCCTGACTTTC
>15|few|TRBJ1-2|.|TRBV19
CASSIQSETNYGYTF
TGTGCCAGTAGTATCCAGTCGGAGACTAACTATGGCTACACCTTC
>17|.|TRBJ2-7|.|TRBV5-1
CASSRYGGSAKTYEQYF
TGCGCCAGCAGCCGGTATGGTGGGTCTGCAAAAACCTACGAGCAGTACTTC
>14|.|TRBJ2-7|.|TRBV5-1
CASSLGVASGIWYF
.